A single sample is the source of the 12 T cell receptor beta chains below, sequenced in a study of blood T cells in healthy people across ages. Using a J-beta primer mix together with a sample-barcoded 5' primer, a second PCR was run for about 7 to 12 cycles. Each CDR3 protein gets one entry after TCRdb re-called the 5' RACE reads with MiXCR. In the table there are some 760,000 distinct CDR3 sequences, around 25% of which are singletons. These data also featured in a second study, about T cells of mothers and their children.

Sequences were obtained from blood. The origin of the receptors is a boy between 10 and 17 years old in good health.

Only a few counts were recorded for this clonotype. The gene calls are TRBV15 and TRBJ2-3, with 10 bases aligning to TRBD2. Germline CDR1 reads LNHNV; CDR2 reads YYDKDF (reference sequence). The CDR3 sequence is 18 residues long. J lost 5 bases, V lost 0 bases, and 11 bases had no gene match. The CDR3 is CATSREASGGAKEDTQYF. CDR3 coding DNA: TGTGCCACCAGCAGAGAGGCGAGCGGGGGGGCCAAGGAAGATACGCAGTATTTT. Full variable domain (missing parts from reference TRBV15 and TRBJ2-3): DAMVIQNPRYQVTQFGKPVTLSCSQTLNHNVMYWYQQKSSQAPKLLFHYYDKDFNNEADTPDNFQSRRPNTSFCFLDIRSPGLGDTAMYLCATSREASGGAKEDTQYFGPGTRLTVL.

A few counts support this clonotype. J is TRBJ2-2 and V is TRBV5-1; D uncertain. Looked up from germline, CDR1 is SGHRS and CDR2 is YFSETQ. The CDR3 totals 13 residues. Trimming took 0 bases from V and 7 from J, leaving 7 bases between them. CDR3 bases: TGCGCCAGCAGCTTGGCCTATGGCGGGGAGCTGTTTTTT. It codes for CASSLAYGGELFF.

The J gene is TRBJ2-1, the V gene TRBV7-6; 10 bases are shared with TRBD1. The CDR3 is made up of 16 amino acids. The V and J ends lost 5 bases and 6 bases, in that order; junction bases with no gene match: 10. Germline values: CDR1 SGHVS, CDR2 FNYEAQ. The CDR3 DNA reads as TGTGCCAGCAGCCCCCGGGGGACAGGGGTGTTCAATGAGCAGTTCTTC. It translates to CASSPRGTGVFNEQFF.

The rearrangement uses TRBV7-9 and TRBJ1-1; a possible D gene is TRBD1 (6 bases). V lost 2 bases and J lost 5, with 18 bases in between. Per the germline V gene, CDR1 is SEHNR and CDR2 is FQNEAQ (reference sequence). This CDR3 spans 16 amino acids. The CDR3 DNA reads TGTGCCAGCAGCTTACCGCCGGGGCGGGGGCGAACTGAAGCTTTCTTT. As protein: CASSLPPGRGRTEAFF.

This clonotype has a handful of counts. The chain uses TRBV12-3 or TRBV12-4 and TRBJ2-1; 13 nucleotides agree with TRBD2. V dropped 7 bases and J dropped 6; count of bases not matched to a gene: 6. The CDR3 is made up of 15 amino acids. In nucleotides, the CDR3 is TGTGCCAGCATTTCGGGACTAGCGGGACCCAATGAGCAGTTCTTC. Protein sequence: CASISGLAGPNEQFF.

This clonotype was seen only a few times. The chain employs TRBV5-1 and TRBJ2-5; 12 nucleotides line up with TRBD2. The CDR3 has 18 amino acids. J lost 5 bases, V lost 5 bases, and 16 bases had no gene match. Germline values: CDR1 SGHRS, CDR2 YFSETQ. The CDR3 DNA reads TGCGCCAGCAGGTCGCTATGGACTAGCGGGACCCCGGGGGAGACCCAGTACTTC. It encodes CASRSLWTSGTPGETQYF.

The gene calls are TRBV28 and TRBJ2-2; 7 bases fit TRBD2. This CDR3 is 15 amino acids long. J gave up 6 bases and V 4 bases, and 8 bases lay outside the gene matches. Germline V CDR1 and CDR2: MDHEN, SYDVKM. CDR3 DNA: TGTGCCAGCAGTTCCGCGGGACTAACAGCCGGGGAGCTGTTTTTT. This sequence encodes CASSSAGLTAGELFF.

The CDR3 bases are TGTGCCAGCAGCTTAGATCGGGGGCTCACAGATACGCAGTATTTT. It is translated as CASSLDRGLTDTQYF. This chain links TRBV7-2 with TRBJ2-3, with D possibly being TRBD1 or TRBD2 (6 bases each). Germline assignment: CDR1 SGHTA and CDR2 FQGNSA. Trimming left V 1 base short and J 2 bases short, with 10 bases between. There are 15 residues in the CDR3.

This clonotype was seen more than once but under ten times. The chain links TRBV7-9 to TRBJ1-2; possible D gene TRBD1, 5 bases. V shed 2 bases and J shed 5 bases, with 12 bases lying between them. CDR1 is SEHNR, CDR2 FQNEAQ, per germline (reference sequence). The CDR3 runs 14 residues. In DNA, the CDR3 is TGTGCCAGCAGCTTACAGGGACCGCTATATGGCTACACCTTC. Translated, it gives CASSLQGPLYGYTF. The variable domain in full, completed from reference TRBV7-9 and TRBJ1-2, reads DTGVSQNPRHKITKRGQNVTFRCDPISEHNRLYWYRQTLGQGPEFLTYFQNEAQLEKSRLLSDRFSAERPKGSFSTLEIQRTEQGDSAMYLCASSLQGPLYGYTFGSGTRLTVV.

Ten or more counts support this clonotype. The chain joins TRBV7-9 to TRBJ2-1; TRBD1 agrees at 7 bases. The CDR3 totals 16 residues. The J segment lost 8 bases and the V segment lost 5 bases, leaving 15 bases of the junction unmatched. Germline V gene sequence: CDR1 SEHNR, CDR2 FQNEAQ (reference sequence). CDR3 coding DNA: TGTGCCAGCAGCGGGAGACAGGGTGTTTTTAGGGATGAGCAGTTCTTC. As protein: CASSGRQGVFRDEQFF. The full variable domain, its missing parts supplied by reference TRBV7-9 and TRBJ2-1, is DTGVSQNPRHKITKRGQNVTFRCDPISEHNRLYWYRQTLGQGPEFLTYFQNEAQLEKSRLLSDRFSAERPKGSFSTLEIQRTEQGDSAMYLCASSGRQGVFRDEQFFGPGTRLTVL.

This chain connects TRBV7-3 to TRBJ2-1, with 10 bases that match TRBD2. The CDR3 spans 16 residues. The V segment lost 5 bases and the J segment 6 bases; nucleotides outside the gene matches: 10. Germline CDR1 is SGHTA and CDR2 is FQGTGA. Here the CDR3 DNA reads TGTGCCAGCAGCCCAACGGGACTAGCGTATTTCAATGAGCAGTTCTTC. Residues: CASSPTGLAYFNEQFF.

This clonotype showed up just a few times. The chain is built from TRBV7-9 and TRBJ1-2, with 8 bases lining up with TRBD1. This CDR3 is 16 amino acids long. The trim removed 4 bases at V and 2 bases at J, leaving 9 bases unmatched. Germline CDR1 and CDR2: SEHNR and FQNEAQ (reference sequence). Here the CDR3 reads CASSSKPGGANYGYTF. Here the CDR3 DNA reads TGTGCCAGCAGCTCCAAGCCAGGGGGCGCAAACTATGGCTACACCTTC.